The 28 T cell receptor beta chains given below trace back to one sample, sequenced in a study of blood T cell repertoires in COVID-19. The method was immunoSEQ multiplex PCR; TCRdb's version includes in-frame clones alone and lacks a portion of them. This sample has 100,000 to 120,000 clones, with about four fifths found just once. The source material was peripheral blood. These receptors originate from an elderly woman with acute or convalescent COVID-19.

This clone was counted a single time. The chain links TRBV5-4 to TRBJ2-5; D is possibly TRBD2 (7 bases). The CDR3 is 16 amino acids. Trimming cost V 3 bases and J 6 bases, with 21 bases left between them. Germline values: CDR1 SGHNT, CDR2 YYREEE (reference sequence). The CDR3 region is CASSSRGGAKGQTQYF. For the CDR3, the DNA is TGTGCCAGCAGCTCCCGTGGGGGGGCGAAAGGACAGACCCAGTACTTC.

CDR3 sequence: CASDGLAGFQETQYF. The CDR3 nucleotides are TGTGCCAGCGACGGACTAGCGGGGTTCCAAGAGACCCAGTACTTC. V and J are TRBV5-8 and TRBJ2-5; 12 bases are a match to TRBD2. The CDR3 covers 15 residues. Germline-derived CDR1 and CDR2 are SGHTS and YDEGEE. V lost 7 bases to trimming and J lost 1 base; unmatched junction nucleotides: 5.

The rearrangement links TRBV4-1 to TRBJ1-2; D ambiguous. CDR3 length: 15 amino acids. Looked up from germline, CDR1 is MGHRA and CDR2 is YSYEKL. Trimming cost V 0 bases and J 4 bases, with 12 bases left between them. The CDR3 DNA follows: TGCGCCAGCAGCCAAGATAGAGGGCCCTTCTATGGCTACACCTTC. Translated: CASSQDRGPFYGYTF.

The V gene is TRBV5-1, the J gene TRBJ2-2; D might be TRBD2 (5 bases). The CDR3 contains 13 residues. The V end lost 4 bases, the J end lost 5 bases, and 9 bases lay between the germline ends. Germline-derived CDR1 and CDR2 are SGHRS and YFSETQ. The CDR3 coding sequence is TGCGCCAGCAGCGGCGGGTTAACCGGGGAGCTGTTTTTT. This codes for CASSGGLTGELFF. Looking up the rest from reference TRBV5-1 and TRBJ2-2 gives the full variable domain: KAGVTQTPRYLIKTRGQQVTLSCSPISGHRSVSWYQQTPGQGLQFLFEYFSETQRNKGNFPGRFSGRQFSNSRSEMNVSTLELGDSALYLCASSGGLTGELFFGEGSRLTVL.

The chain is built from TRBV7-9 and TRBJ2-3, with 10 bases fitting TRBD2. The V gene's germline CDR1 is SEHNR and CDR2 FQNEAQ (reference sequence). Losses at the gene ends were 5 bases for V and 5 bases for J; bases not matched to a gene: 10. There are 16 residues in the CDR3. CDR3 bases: TGTGCCAGCAGCCGAGGGGAGGCTAGCGGGAGAGATACGCAGTATTTT. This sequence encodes CASSRGEASGRDTQYF.

DNA for the CDR3: TGCGCCAGCAGCTCAGCACGGGGGGTGAACACTGAAGCTTTCTTT. Its translation: CASSSARGVNTEAFF. J is TRBJ1-1 and V is TRBV5-1; possible D gene TRBD1, 5 bases. Trimming pared 3 bases from V and 0 bases from J, leaving 12 bases between. The CDR3 loop spans 15 amino acids. Per the germline V gene, CDR1 is SGHRS and CDR2 is YFSETQ.

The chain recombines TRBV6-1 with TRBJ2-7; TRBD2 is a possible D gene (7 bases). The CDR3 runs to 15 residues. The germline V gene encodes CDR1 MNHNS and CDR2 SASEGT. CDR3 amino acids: CASREGGDGSYEQYV. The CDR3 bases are TGTGCCAGCAGGGAAGGGGGGGACGGTTCCTACGAGCAGTACGTC.

The DNA of the CDR3 is TGTGCCAGCAGTTACTTAGTGGGGAGTAGCACAGATACGCAGTATTTT. It translates to CASSYLVGSSTDTQYF. This rearrangement joins TRBV6-5 to TRBJ2-3; the D gene is possibly TRBD2 (5 bases). This CDR3 region has 16 residues. CDR1 MNHEY and CDR2 SVGAGI come from the germline V gene. V was trimmed by 1 base and J by 0 bases, leaving 11 bases between them.

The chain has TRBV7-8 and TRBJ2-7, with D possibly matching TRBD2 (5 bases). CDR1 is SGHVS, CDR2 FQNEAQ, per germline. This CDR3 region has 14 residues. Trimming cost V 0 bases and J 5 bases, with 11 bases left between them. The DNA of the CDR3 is TGTGCCAGCAGCTTAGCGGGAGAATACAACGAGCAGTACTTC. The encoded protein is CASSLAGEYNEQYF. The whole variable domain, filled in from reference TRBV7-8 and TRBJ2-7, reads GAGVSQSPRYKVAKRGQDVALRCDPISGHVSLFWYQQALGQGPEFLTYFQNEAQLDKSGLPSDRFFAERPEGSVSTLKIQRTQQEDSAVYLCASSLAGEYNEQYFGPGTRLTVT.

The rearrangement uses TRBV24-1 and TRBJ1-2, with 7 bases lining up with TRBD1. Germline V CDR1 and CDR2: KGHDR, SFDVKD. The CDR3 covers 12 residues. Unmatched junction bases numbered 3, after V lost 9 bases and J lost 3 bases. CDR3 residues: CATYGTDYGYTF. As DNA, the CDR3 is TGTGCCACCTACGGGACAGACTATGGCTACACCTTC.

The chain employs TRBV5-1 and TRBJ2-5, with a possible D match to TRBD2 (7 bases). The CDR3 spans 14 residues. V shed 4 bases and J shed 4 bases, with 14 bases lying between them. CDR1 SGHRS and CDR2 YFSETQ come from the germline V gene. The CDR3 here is CASSLGGPGETQYF. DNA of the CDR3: TGCGCCAGCAGCCTCGGGGGGCCGGGAGAGACCCAGTACTTC.

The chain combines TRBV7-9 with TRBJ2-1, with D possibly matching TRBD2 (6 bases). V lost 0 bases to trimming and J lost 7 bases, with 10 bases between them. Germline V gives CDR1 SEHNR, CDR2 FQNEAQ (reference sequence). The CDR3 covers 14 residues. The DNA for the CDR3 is TGTGCCAGCAGCTTAGCGGAGGGCGGGAATGAGCAGTTCTTC. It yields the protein CASSLAEGGNEQFF.

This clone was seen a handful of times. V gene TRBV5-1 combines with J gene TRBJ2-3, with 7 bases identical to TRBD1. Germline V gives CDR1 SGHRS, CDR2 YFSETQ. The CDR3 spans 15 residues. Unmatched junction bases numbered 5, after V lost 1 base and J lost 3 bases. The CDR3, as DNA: TGCGCCAGCAGCTTGATTACAGGGGTAACAGATACGCAGTATTTT. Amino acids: CASSLITGVTDTQYF.

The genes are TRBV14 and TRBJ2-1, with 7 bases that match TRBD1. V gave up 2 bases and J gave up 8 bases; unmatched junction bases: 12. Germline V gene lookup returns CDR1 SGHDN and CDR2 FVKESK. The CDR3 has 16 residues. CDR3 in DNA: TGTGCCAGCAGCCAACAGCGACAGGGTCCGGTTGATGAGCAGTTCTTC. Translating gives CASSQQRQGPVDEQFF.

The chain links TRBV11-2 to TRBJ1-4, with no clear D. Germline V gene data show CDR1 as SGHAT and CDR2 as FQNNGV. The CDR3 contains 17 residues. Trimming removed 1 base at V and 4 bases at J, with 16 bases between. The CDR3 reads CASSLAVLTTDNEKLFF. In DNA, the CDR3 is TGTGCCAGCAGCTTAGCAGTCCTGACGACTGATAATGAAAAACTGTTTTTT.

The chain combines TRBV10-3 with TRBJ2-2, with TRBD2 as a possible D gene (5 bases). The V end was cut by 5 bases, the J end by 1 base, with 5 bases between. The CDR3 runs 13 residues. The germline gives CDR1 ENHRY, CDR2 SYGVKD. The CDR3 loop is CAISRGNTGELFF. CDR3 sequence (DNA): TGTGCCATCAGTCGGGGGAACACCGGGGAGCTGTTTTTT.

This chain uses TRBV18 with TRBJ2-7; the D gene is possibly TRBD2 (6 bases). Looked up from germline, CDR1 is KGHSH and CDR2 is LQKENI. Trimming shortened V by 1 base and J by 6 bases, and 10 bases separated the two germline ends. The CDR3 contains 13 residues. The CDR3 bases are TGTGCCAGCTCACCACAGGGAGCGGGCGAGCAGTACTTC. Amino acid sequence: CASSPQGAGEQYF.

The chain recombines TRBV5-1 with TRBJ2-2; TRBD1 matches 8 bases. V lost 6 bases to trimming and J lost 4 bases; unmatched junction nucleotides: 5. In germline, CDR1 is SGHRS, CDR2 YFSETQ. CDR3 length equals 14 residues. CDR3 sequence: CASTPQGGTGELFF. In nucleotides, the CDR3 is TGCGCCAGCACCCCACAGGGGGGCACCGGGGAGCTGTTTTTT.

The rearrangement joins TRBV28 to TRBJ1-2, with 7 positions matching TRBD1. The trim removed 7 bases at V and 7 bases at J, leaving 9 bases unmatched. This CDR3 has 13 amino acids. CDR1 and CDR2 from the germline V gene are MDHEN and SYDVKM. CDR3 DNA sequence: TGTGCCAGCACCGGAACGGGACAGCCTGGCTACACCTTC. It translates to CASTGTGQPGYTF.

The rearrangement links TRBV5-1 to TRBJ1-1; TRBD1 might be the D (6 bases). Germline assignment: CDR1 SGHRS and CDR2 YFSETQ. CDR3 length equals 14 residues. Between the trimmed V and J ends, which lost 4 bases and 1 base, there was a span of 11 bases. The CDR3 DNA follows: TGCGCCAGCAGCGCTTCAGGGGAGAACACTGAAGCTTTCTTT. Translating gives CASSASGENTEAFF.

As DNA, the CDR3 is TGTGCCAGCTCACCCGTTGGGACTTCGGGTAATGAAAAACTGTTTTTT. Amino acid sequence: CASSPVGTSGNEKLFF. This chain connects TRBV18 to TRBJ1-4; D perhaps matches TRBD1 (5 bases). The CDR3 spans 16 residues. Trimming took off 3 bases at V and 4 bases at J, with 15 bases between the two ends. The germline V gene has CDR1 KGHSH and CDR2 LQKENI.

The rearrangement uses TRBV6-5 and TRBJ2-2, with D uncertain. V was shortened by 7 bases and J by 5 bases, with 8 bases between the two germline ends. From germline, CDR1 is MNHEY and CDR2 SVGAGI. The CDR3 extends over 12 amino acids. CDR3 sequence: CASTTPTGELFF. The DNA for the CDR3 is TGTGCCAGCACCACACCTACCGGGGAGCTGTTTTTT.

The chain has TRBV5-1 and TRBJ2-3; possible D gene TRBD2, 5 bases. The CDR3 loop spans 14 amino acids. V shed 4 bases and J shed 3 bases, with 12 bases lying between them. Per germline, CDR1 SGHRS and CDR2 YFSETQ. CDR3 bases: TGCGCCAGCAGCCTCGACGGACTTACAGATACGCAGTATTTT. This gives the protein CASSLDGLTDTQYF. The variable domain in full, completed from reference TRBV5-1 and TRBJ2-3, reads KAGVTQTPRYLIKTRGQQVTLSCSPISGHRSVSWYQQTPGQGLQFLFEYFSETQRNKGNFPGRFSGRQFSNSRSEMNVSTLELGDSALYLCASSLDGLTDTQYFGPGTRLTVL.

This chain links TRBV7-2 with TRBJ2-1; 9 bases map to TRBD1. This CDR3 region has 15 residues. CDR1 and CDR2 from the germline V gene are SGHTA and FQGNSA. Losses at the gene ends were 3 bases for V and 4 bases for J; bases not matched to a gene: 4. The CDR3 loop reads CASSFYRGPYNEQFF. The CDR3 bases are TGTGCCAGCAGCTTTTACAGGGGGCCATACAATGAGCAGTTCTTC.

The CDR3 nucleotides are TGTGCCAGCTCACCAAACAGGGACGAGCAGTACTTC. This translates into CASSPNRDEQYF. The rearrangement joins TRBV18 to TRBJ2-7; D is perhaps TRBD1 (6 bases). The CDR3 contains 12 residues. V lost 2 bases and J 5 bases, leaving 7 bases between the germline ends. Looked up from germline, CDR1 is KGHSH and CDR2 is LQKENI.

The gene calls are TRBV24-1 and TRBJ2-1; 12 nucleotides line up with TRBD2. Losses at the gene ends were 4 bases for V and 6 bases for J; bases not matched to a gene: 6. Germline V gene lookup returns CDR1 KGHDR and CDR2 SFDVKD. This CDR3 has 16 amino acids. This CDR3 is CATSDRTSGNLNEQFF. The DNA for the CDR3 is TGTGCCACCAGTGACCGGACTAGCGGGAATCTCAATGAGCAGTTCTTC.

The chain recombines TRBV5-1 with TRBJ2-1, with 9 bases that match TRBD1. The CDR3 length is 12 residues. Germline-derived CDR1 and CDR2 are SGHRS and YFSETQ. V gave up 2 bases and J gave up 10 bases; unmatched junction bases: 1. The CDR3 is CASSLDRGEQFF. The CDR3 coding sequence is TGCGCCAGCAGCTTAGACAGGGGGGAGCAGTTCTTC.

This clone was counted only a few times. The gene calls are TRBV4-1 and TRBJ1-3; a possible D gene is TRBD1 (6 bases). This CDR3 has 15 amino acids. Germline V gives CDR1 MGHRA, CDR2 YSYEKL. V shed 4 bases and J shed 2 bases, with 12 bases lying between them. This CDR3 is CASSRTQGTGNTIYF. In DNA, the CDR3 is TGCGCCAGCAGCCGAACACAGGGTACTGGAAACACCATATATTTT.